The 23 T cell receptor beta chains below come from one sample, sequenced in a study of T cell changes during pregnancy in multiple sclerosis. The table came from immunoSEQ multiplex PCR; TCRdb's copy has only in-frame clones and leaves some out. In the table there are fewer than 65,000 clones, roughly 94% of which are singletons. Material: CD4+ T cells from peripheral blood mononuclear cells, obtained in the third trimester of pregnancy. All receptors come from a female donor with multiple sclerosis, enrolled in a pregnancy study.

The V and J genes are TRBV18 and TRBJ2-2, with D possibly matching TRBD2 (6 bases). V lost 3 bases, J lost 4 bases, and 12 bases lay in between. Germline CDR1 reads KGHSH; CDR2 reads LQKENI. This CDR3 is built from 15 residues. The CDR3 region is CASSPPGRGTGELFF. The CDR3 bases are TGTGCCAGCTCACCTCCGGGGCGGGGCACCGGGGAGCTGTTTTTT.

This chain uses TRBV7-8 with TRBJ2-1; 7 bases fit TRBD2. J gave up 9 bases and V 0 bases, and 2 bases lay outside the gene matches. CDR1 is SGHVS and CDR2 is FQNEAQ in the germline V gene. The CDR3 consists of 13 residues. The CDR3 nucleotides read TGTGCCAGCAGCTTAGCGCAGCGGGGTGAGCAGTTCTTC. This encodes CASSLAQRGEQFF.

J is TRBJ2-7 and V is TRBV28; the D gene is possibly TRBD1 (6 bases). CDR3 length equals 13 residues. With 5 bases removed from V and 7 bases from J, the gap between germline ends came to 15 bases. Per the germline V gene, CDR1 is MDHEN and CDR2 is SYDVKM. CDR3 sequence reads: CASSGTGSREQYF. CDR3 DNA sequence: TGTGCCAGCAGTGGTACAGGGTCTCGGGAGCAGTACTTC.

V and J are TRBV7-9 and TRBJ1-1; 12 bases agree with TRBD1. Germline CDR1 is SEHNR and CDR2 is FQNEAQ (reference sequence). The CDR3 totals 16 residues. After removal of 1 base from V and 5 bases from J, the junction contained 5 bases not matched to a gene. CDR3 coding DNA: TGTGCCAGCAGCTTAGAGGGACAGGGGGCGAGGACTGAAGCTTTCTTT. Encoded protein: CASSLEGQGARTEAFF.

CDR3 coding DNA: TGTGCCAGCGAAAGAACGGCTGAAGCTTTCTTT. It is translated as CASERTAEAFF. The chain has TRBV6-1 and TRBJ1-1; D ambiguous. The V gene's germline CDR1 is MNHNS and CDR2 SASEGT. This CDR3 has 11 amino acids. Trimming removed 8 bases at V and 6 bases at J, with 10 bases between.

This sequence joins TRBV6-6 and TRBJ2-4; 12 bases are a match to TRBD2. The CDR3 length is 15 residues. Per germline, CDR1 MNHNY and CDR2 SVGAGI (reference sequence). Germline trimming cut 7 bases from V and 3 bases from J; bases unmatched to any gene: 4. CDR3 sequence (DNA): TGTGCCAGCATCCTAGCGGGAGGGGGCAAAAACATTCAGTACTTC. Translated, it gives CASILAGGGKNIQYF.

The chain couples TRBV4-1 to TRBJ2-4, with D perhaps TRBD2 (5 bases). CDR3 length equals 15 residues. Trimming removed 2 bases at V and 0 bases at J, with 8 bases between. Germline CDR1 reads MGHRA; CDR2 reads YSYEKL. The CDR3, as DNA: TGCGCCAGCAGCCAACTAGCTTTAGCCAAAAACATTCAGTACTTC. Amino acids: CASSQLALAKNIQYF.

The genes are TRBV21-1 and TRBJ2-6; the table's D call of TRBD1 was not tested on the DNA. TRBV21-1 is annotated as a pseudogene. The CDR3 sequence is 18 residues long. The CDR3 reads CASSKSEDYRAGANVLTF. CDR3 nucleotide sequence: TGTGCCAGCAGCAAATCAGAGGATTACAGGGCTGGGGCCAACGTCCTGACTTTC.

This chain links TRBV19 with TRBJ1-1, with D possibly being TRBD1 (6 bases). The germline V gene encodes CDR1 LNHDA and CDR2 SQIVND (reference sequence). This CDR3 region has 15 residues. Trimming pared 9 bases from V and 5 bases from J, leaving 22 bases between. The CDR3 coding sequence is TGTGCCAGCAACCCTGGGCGGGGGCGCCGGACTGAAGCTTTCTTT. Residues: CASNPGRGRRTEAFF.

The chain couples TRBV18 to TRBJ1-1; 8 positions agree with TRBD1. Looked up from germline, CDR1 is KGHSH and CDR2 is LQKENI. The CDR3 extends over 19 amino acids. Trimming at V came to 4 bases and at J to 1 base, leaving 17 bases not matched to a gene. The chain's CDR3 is CASSLLATGGKAKNTEAFF. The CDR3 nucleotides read TGTGCCAGCTCACTTCTGGCCACAGGGGGAAAAGCCAAGAACACTGAAGCTTTCTTT.

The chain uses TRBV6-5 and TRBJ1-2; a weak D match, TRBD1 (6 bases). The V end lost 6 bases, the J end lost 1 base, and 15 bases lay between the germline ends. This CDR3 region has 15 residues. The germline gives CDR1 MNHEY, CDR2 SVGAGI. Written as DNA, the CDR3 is TGTGCCAGCAGCCGAAGGGACACCCTTAACTATGGCTACACCTTC. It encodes CASSRRDTLNYGYTF.

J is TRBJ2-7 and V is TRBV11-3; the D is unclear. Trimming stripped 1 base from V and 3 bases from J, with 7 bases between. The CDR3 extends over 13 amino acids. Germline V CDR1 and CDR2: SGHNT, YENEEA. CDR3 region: CASSLGHNYEQYF. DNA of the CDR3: TGTGCCAGCAGCTTAGGCCACAACTACGAGCAGTACTTC. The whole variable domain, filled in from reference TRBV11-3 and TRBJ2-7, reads EAGVVQSPRYKIIEKKQPVAFWCNPISGHNTLYWYLQNLGQGPELLIRYENEEAVDDSQLPKDRFSAERLKGVDSTLKIQPAELGDSAVYLCASSLGHNYEQYFGPGTRLTVT.

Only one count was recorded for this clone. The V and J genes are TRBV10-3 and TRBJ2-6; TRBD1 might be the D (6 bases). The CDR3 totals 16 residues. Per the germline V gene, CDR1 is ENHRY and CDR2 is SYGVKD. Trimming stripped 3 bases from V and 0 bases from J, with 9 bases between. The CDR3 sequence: CAISDLGGSGANVLTF. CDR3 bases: TGTGCCATCAGTGATTTAGGGGGCTCTGGGGCCAACGTCCTGACTTTC.

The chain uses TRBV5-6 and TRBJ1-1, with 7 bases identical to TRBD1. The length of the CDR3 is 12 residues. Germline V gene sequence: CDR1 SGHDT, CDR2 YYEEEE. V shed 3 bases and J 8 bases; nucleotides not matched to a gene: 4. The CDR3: CASSSRGREAFF. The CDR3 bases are TGTGCCAGCAGCTCAAGGGGGCGCGAAGCTTTCTTT.

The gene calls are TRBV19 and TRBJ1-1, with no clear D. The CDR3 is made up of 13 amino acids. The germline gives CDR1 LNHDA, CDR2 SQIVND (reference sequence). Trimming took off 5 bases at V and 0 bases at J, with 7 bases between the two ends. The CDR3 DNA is TGTGCCAGTAGTTACATCATGAACACTGAAGCTTTCTTT. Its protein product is CASSYIMNTEAFF.

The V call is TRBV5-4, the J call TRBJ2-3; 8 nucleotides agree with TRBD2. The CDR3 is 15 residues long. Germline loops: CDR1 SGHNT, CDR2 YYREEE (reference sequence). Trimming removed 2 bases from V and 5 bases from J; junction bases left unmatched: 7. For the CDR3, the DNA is TGTGCCAGCAGCTTAGCGGGAGCTCGCGGAGATACGCAGTATTTT. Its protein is CASSLAGARGDTQYF.

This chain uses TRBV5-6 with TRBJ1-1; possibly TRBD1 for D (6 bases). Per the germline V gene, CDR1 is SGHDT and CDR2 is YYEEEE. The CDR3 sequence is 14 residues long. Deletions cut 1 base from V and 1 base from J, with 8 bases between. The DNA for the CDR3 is TGTGCCAGCAGCTTGAGACAGGCGAACACTGAAGCTTTCTTT. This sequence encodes CASSLRQANTEAFF.

CDR3 in DNA: TGTGCCAGCAGTTTAAGACTAGGCTACTATGGCTACACCTTC. It translates to CASSLRLGYYGYTF. The chain links TRBV27 to TRBJ1-2; D not resolved. Trimming left V 2 bases short and J 3 bases short, with 10 bases between. This CDR3 region has 14 residues. Germline CDR1 and CDR2: MNHEY and SMNVEV (reference sequence).

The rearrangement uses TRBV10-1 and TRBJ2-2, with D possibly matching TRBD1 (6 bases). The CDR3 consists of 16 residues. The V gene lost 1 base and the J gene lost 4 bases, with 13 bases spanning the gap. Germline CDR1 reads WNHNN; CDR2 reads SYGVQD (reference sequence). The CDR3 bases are TGCGCCAGCAGTGAGTTAGAACAGGGTATCACCGGGGAGCTGTTTTTT. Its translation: CASSELEQGITGELFF.

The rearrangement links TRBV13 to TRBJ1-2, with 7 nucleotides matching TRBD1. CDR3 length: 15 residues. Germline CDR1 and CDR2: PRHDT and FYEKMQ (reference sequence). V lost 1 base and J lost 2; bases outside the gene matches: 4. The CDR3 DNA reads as TGTGCCAGCAGCTTAGACAGCAGGGGGAACTATGGCTACACCTTC. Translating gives CASSLDSRGNYGYTF.

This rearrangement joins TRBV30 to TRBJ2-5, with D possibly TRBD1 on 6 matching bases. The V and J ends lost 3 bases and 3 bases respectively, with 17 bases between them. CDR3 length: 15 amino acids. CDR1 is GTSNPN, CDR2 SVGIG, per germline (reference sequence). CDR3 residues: CAWSRGWGNKETQYF. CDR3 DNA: TGTGCCTGGAGCAGGGGTTGGGGTAACAAAGAGACCCAGTACTTC.

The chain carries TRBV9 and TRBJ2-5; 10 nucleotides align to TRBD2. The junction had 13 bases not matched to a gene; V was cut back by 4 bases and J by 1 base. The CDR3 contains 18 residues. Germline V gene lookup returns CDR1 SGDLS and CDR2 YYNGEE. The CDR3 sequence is CASSPRGGASGGQETQYF. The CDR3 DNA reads TGTGCCAGCAGCCCGAGGGGTGGGGCTAGCGGGGGCCAAGAGACCCAGTACTTC.

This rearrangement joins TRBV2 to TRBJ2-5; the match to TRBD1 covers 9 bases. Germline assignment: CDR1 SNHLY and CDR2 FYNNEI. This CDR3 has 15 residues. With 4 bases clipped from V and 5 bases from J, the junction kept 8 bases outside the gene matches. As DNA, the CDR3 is TGTGCCAGCAGTGCCCCGGGACAGGGTTGGGAGACCCAGTACTTC. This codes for CASSAPGQGWETQYF.